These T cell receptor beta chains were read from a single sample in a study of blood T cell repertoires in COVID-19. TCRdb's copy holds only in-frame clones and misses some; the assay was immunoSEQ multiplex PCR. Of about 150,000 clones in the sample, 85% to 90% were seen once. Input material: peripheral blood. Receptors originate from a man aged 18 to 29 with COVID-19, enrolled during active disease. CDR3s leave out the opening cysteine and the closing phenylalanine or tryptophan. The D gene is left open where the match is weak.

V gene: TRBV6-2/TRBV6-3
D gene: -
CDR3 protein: ASSYGQFGYT

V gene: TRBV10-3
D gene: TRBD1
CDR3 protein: AISEPNRGMVETQY

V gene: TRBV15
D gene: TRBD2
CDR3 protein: ATSRVGTSGHNEQF

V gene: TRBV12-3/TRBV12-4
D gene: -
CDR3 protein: ASSFTTGEQY

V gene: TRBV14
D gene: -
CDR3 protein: ATSAGLNTEAF

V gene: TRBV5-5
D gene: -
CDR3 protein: ASSLLMYEQY

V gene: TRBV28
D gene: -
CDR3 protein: ASTTTGFYNEQF

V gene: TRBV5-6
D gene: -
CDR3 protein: ASSWGVSYEQY

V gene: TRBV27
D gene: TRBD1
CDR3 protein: ASSRGQGLGEQY

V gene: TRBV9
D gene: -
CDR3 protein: ASSVASLAATDTQY

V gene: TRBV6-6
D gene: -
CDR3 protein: ASSYVSGKETQY

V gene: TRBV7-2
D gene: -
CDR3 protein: ASSLALGNTEAF

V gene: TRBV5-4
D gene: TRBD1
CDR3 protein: ASSPAQGEAEQY

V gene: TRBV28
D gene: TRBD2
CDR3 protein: ASTSSGTTDTQY

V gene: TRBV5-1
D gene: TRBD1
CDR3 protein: ASSWTTGQGEQF

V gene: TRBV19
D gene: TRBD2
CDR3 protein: ASSIRTSGMSETQY

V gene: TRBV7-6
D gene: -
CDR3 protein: ASSKLGQNTGELF

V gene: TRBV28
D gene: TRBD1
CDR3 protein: ASSLLGTVYSNQPQH

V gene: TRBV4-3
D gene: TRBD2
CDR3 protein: ASSPRLAGNYNEQF

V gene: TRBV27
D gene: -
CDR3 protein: ASSLGPSGDLPQH

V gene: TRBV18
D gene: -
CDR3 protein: ASSPTGGTEKLL

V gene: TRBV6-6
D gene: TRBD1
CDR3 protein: ASRRSGTDKYRGNGYT

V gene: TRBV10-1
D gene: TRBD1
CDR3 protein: ASRGGWTGHKLL

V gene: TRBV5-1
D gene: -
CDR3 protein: ASSLAGTGANVLT

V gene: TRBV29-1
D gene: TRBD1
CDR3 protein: SVRKTGDPDSGNTIY

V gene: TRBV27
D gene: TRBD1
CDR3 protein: ASSLGTGAYEQY

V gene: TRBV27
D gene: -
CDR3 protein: ASSSGRSETQY

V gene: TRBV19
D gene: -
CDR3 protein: ASMTAANSGNTIY